This T cell receptor (beta chain) came from a study of blood T cell repertoires in COVID-19. Study at large: The United States, Italy and Spain provided the acute and convalescent COVID-19 samples. In each case, the material was cDNA or gDNA derived from T cells, B-cell-depleted T cells, or PBMCs.

Authors' analysis steps: Amplification of reference gene primers provided the estimated nucleated cell counts. TCRdb's copy holds only in-frame clones and misses some; the assay was immunoSEQ multiplex PCR. The V and J calls and the clone size are those of that table, but D and trimming were determined from the DNA. Of roughly 66,000 clones listed, about 90% are singletons. This CDR3 is built from 15 residues. The V gene end was trimmed by 0 bases and the J gene end by 0 bases; junction bases not matched to a gene: 1. Looked up from germline, CDR1 is SGHTA and CDR2 is FQGNSA. The sample was peripheral blood. This receptor was obtained from a human donor in a cohort sampled during active COVID-19. The genes are TRBV7-2 and TRBJ2-5, with 7 bases aligning to TRBD2. The CDR3 loop is CASSLAGRYQETQYF. The CDR3 coding sequence is TGTGCCAGCAGCTTAGCCGGGAGGTACCAAGAGACCCAGTACTTC.